This TCR beta chain came from a study of blood T cell repertoires in COVID-19. Background on the study: Acute and convalescent COVID-19 samples came from the United States, Italy and Spain.

Original data processing: Reference gene primer amplification in the assay estimated nucleated cell counts. Repertoires were generated with immunoSEQ multiplex PCR, while TCRdb's copy carries only in-frame clones and drops some. That table supplies the V and J calls and clone size; D and trimming were determined from the DNA. This repertoire shows approximately 180,000 clones, about 84% found once; its top ten account for about 20%. V was pared by 6 bases and J by 2 bases, with 8 bases of the junction left unmatched. Looked up from germline, CDR1 is MNHEY and CDR2 is SMNVEV (reference sequence). The CDR3 has 16 residues.

The origin of this receptor is a person aged 70 to 80 with COVID-19, enrolled during active disease. The rearrangement links TRBV27 to TRBJ2-7; 12 nucleotides line up with TRBD1. What was sequenced was peripheral blood. CDR3 loop: CASRTGQGAFTYEQYF. The CDR3 DNA sequence: TGTGCCAGCAGAACGGGACAGGGGGCTTTTACCTACGAGCAGTACTTC.